The next 27 T cell receptor beta chains were all read from a single sample in a study of blood T cells in healthy people across ages. Primed by a sample-barcoded 5' primer and a J-beta primer mix, a second PCR proceeded for about 6 to 12 cycles. One entry per CDR3 protein results from TCRdb running MiXCR on the 5' RACE reads. The sample has around 1,100,000 distinct CDR3 sequences; around two fifths are singletons. Sequenced input: blood. The receptors were gathered from a man aged 18 to 30 in good health.

This clonotype was seen many times. V usage is TRBV5-1 and J usage is TRBJ2-3; TRBD1 aligns across 9 bases. Germline CDR1 is SGHRS and CDR2 is YFSETQ. With 4 bases clipped from V and 3 bases from J, the junction kept 6 bases outside the gene matches. This CDR3 is 15 amino acids long. For the CDR3, the DNA is TGCGCCAGCAGCCCCATGACAGGGGGGACAGATACGCAGTATTTT. Protein sequence: CASSPMTGGTDTQYF.

CDR3 bases: TGTGCCAGCAGCTATGGAATGGGGCAGGGTGAGGGCTACACCTTC. This translates into CASSYGMGQGEGYTF. The chain links TRBV7-9 to TRBJ1-2; possible D gene TRBD1, 5 bases. Per the germline V gene, CDR1 is SEHNR and CDR2 is FQNEAQ (reference sequence). Deletions cut 4 bases from V and 8 bases from J, with 20 bases between. This CDR3 is built from 15 residues. The variable domain in full, with the rest retrieved from reference TRBV7-9 and TRBJ1-2, is DTGVSQNPRHKITKRGQNVTFRCDPISEHNRLYWYRQTLGQGPEFLTYFQNEAQLEKSRLLSDRFSAERPKGSFSTLEIQRTEQGDSAMYLCASSYGMGQGEGYTFGSGTRLTVV.

The chain is built from TRBV5-1 and TRBJ2-1; TRBD1 agrees at 7 bases. The CDR3 sequence is 19 residues long. V dropped 0 bases and J dropped 4; count of bases not matched to a gene: 16. Per germline, CDR1 SGHRS and CDR2 YFSETQ. CDR3 sequence (DNA): TGCGCCAGCAGCTTGGGACAGGGTAAAAAGATTGTATCATACAATGAGCAGTTCTTC. It encodes CASSLGQGKKIVSYNEQFF.

This chain connects TRBV12-3 or TRBV12-4 to TRBJ2-5; D is uncertain. CDR3 size: 13 residues. V gave up 6 bases and J gave up 7 bases, with 15 bases separating them. The CDR3 is CASSQTGIGTQYF. The CDR3 DNA is TGTGCCAGCAGCCAGACTGGGATCGGGACCCAGTACTTC.

For the CDR3, the DNA is TGTGCCAGCAGCTTCCAAGGGCCCGAGCAGTACTTC. Its protein product is CASSFQGPEQYF. The chain carries TRBV7-9 and TRBJ2-7; no clear D gene. This CDR3 is 12 amino acids long. Germline V gene lookup returns CDR1 SEHNR and CDR2 FQNEAQ (reference sequence). The V end lost 3 bases, the J end lost 6 bases, and 9 bases lay between the germline ends. The complete variable domain, with remaining parts taken from reference TRBV7-9 and TRBJ2-7, reads DTGVSQNPRHKITKRGQNVTFRCDPISEHNRLYWYRQTLGQGPEFLTYFQNEAQLEKSRLLSDRFSAERPKGSFSTLEIQRTEQGDSAMYLCASSFQGPEQYFGPGTRLTVT.

This clonotype occurred many times. The gene calls are TRBV27 and TRBJ1-5; 8 bases map to TRBD1. This CDR3 has 13 residues. The J segment lost 6 bases and the V segment lost 6 bases, leaving 4 bases of the junction unmatched. Germline CDR1 and CDR2: MNHEY and SMNVEV (reference sequence). The CDR3 bases are TGTGCCAGCAGCCCCACAGGGGGTCAGCCCCAGCATTTT. Translated: CASSPTGGQPQHF.

V is TRBV6-6 and J is TRBJ1-5; D possibly corresponds to TRBD1 (5 bases). Germline-derived CDR1 and CDR2 are MNHNY and SVGAGI (reference sequence). Trimming took 6 bases from V and 1 from J, leaving 19 bases between them. The CDR3 spans 17 residues. The chain's CDR3 is CASSYGGGGTSNQPQHF. The CDR3, as DNA: TGTGCCAGCAGCTACGGGGGTGGGGGTACGAGCAATCAGCCCCAGCATTTT.

CDR3 nucleotide sequence: TGTGCCAGCAGCCAAGGGGCCATGAACACTGAAGCTTTCTTT. Its translation is CASSQGAMNTEAFF. The rearrangement uses TRBV14 and TRBJ1-1; D ambiguous. V shed 1 base and J shed 0 bases, with 6 bases lying between them. The length of the CDR3 is 14 residues. Germline V gene data show CDR1 as SGHDN and CDR2 as FVKESK.

This sequence joins TRBV4-3 and TRBJ2-1; D is unresolved. Trimming shortened V by 0 bases and J by 5 bases, and 14 bases separated the two germline ends. There are 16 residues in the CDR3. Per germline, CDR1 LGHNA and CDR2 YSLEER. In DNA form, the CDR3 reads TGCGCCAGCAGCCAAGACTTCCAGTTTACCGACAATGAGCAGTTCTTC. Residues: CASSQDFQFTDNEQFF.

The V and J genes are TRBV6-6 and TRBJ2-7; TRBD2 matches 7 bases. The ends lost 6 bases at V and 3 bases at J; junction bases unmatched: 11. The CDR3 is made up of 15 amino acids. Germline V gives CDR1 MNHNY, CDR2 SVGAGI (reference sequence). The CDR3 here is CASSPRAGSSYEQYF. The CDR3 DNA is TGTGCCAGCAGCCCGCGAGCGGGGAGTAGCTACGAGCAGTACTTC.

V is TRBV4-1 and J is TRBJ2-5, with D unclear. This CDR3 has 16 residues. Trimming shortened V by 4 bases and J by 1 base, and 16 bases separated the two germline ends. Germline V gives CDR1 MGHRA, CDR2 YSYEKL. CDR3 region: CASSLQRVFPQETQYF. DNA for the CDR3: TGCGCCAGCAGCCTCCAGCGAGTATTCCCCCAAGAGACCCAGTACTTC.

The CDR3 sequence: CASSYTLYRGVADTQYF. The CDR3 DNA reads TGTGCCAGCAGTTACACATTATACAGGGGGGTGGCAGATACGCAGTATTTT. The chain joins TRBV6-5 to TRBJ2-3, with 8 nucleotides matching TRBD1. Per germline, CDR1 MNHEY and CDR2 SVGAGI. V lost 2 bases, J lost 4 bases, and 11 bases stayed unmatched. This CDR3 is 17 amino acids long.

This rearrangement joins TRBV9 to TRBJ1-5; D is perhaps TRBD1 (6 bases). Per the germline V gene, CDR1 is SGDLS and CDR2 is YYNGEE. The CDR3 totals 15 residues. V lost 0 bases and J 5 bases, leaving 12 bases between the germline ends. CDR3 nucleotides: TGTGCCAGCAGCGTAGGGGAGGGGGGTTATCAGCCCCAGCATTTT. Amino acids: CASSVGEGGYQPQHF.

This clonotype was detected a few times. The chain links TRBV29-1 to TRBJ1-6; D uncertain. The V and J ends lost 6 bases and 0 bases respectively, with 18 bases between them. Germline V gene lookup returns CDR1 SQVTM and CDR2 ANQGSEA. The CDR3 runs to 17 residues. The CDR3: CSVPGRIGSSYNSPLHF. As DNA, the CDR3 is TGCAGCGTCCCTGGACGAATTGGTAGCTCCTATAATTCACCCCTCCACTTT.

Notes on this clonotype: Since a much larger clone is just one base distant, this may be a read error. The gene calls are TRBV28 and TRBJ2-3, with 7 nucleotides matching TRBD1. The V gene's germline CDR1 is MDHEN and CDR2 SYDVKM. Trimming removed 5 bases from V and 3 bases from J; junction bases left unmatched: 11. CDR3 length: 16 amino acids. The chain's CDR3 is CASSRQGRHGTDTQYF. The CDR3 region has the DNA TGTGCCAGCAGTCGACAGGGCCGGCACGGGACAGATACGCAGTATTTT.

CDR3 protein: CATTTDTQYF. In DNA form, the CDR3 reads TGTGCCACCACTACAGATACGCAGTATTTT. V usage is TRBV5-5 and J usage is TRBJ2-3; D is ambiguous. The CDR3 covers 10 residues. V gave up 9 bases and J gave up 3 bases, with 5 bases separating them. The germline V gene encodes CDR1 SGHKS and CDR2 YYEKEE (reference sequence).

This rearrangement joins TRBV7-9 to TRBJ1-4, with a tentative D call TRBD1 (6 bases). With 4 bases removed from V and 4 bases from J, the gap between germline ends came to 10 bases. The germline gives CDR1 SEHNR, CDR2 FQNEAQ (reference sequence). The CDR3 runs 14 residues. CDR3 nucleotides: TGTGCCAGCAGCTCAGGGGACGGTAATGAAAAACTGTTTTTT. Encoded protein: CASSSGDGNEKLFF.

For this clonotype: One junction end disagrees with the germline gene, perhaps due to a read error. This rearrangement joins TRBV5-1 to TRBJ1-2; TRBD1 might be the D (5 bases). Germline CDR1 and CDR2: SGHRS and YFSETQ. CDR3 length: 17 amino acids. CDR3 sequence reads: CACSLEGEASPLYGYTF. The CDR3 DNA is TGCGCCTGCAGTTTGGAAGGGGAAGCGAGTCCCCTCTATGGCTACACCTTC.

There are a few counts of this clonotype. This chain uses TRBV27 with TRBJ1-2; TRBD1 matches at 9 bases. There are 15 residues in the CDR3. After removal of 6 bases from V and 3 bases from J, the junction contained 8 bases not matched to a gene. Germline values: CDR1 MNHEY, CDR2 SMNVEV (reference sequence). For the CDR3, the DNA is TGTGCCAGCAGAAAAAAAAGGGACAGGGACTATGGCTACACCTTC. Translation: CASRKKRDRDYGYTF.

The chain carries TRBV10-3 and TRBJ1-2, with D hard to call. The V end lost 0 bases, the J end lost 2 bases, and 7 bases lay between the germline ends. This CDR3 comprises 14 residues. Germline loops: CDR1 ENHRY, CDR2 SYGVKD. For the CDR3, the DNA is TGTGCCATCAGTGAGTCCCTGGAGAACTATGGCTACACCTTC. Its translation is CAISESLENYGYTF.

The V and J genes are TRBV6-5 and TRBJ2-7; 7 bases fit TRBD1. From germline, CDR1 is MNHEY and CDR2 SVGAGI. After removal of 5 bases from V and 3 bases from J, the junction contained 7 bases not matched to a gene. This CDR3 is 14 amino acids long. This CDR3 is CASSARDSHYEQYF. DNA of the CDR3: TGTGCCAGCAGTGCCCGGGACAGCCACTACGAGCAGTACTTC.

This rearrangement joins TRBV7-6 to TRBJ1-4; 9 bases are a match to TRBD1. In germline, CDR1 is SGHVS, CDR2 FNYEAQ. The V and J ends lost 1 base and 8 bases, in that order; junction bases with no gene match: 5. The length of the CDR3 is 15 residues. CDR3 protein: CASSLGNRGQEKLFF. The CDR3 region has the DNA TGTGCCAGCAGCTTAGGGAACAGGGGGCAGGAAAAACTGTTTTTT.

This sequence joins TRBV4-3 and TRBJ2-1, with no clear D. The CDR3 loop spans 15 amino acids. The germline V gene encodes CDR1 LGHNA and CDR2 YSLEER. Trimming pared 0 bases from V and 4 bases from J, leaving 10 bases between. The chain's CDR3 is CASSQEASYYNEQFF. The CDR3 DNA follows: TGCGCCAGCAGCCAAGAGGCGAGTTATTACAATGAGCAGTTCTTC.

Note on this clonotype: This may come from a read error, since a much larger clone is one base off. V gene TRBV18 combines with J gene TRBJ2-5, with 7 bases matching TRBD2. The V gene end was trimmed by 6 bases and the J gene end by 11 bases; junction bases not matched to a gene: 12. The CDR3 runs to 13 residues. Germline V gene lookup returns CDR1 KGHSH and CDR2 LQKENI. The DNA of the CDR3 is TGTGCCAGCTCCTCGAGCGGGAACAATGAGCAGTACTTC. Translation gives CASSSSGNNEQYF.

At least ten counts were recorded for this clonotype. This sequence joins TRBV10-3 and TRBJ2-7; perhaps TRBD1 as D (6 bases). The CDR3 has 13 amino acids. Germline V gene sequence: CDR1 ENHRY, CDR2 SYGVKD. V gave up 3 bases and J gave up 4 bases, with 10 bases separating them. The CDR3 protein is CAISDGTTYEQYF. The CDR3 DNA sequence: TGTGCCATCAGTGACGGGACAACTTACGAGCAGTACTTC.

This chain joins TRBV20-1 and TRBJ2-3; the match to TRBD2 covers 10 bases. The CDR3 is 17 residues long. V trimming: 5 bases; J trimming: 0 bases; junction bases outside the gene matches: 11. The germline gives CDR1 DFQATT, CDR2 SNEGSKA (reference sequence). CDR3 DNA: TGCAGTGCTGGCCCCTATAGCGGGGGGCATAGCACAGATACGCAGTATTTT. Translating gives CSAGPYSGGHSTDTQYF.

The chain has TRBV18 and TRBJ1-3, with TRBD1 identical over 7 bases. The CDR3 loop spans 17 amino acids. CDR1 is KGHSH, CDR2 LQKENI, per germline. V gave up 6 bases and J gave up 4 bases; unmatched junction bases: 15. The CDR3 region is CASSPGQLPSAGNTIYF. CDR3 in DNA: TGTGCCAGCTCCCCGGGACAGTTGCCCTCGGCGGGAAACACCATATATTTT. Together with reference TRBV18 and TRBJ1-3, the CDR3 gives the full variable domain: NAGVMQNPRHLVRRRGQEARLRCSPMKGHSHVYWYRQLPEEGLKFMVYLQKENIIDESGMPKERFSAEFPKEGPSILRIQQVVRGDSAAYFCASSPGQLPSAGNTIYFGEGSWLTVV.